This paragraph reports one T cell receptor beta chain. The table came from immunoSEQ multiplex PCR; TCRdb's copy has only in-frame clones and leaves some out. The repertoire holds 150,000 or so clones, with 93% as singletons. The data are from a study of control samples from healthy donors and cancer patients. Sequenced sample: blood. The receptor's source is a man between 18 and 29 years old in good health.

CDR3 sequence reads: CASSQEDSQPQHF. In nucleotides, the CDR3 is TGCGCCAGCAGCCAAGAGGATAGTCAGCCCCAGCATTTT. The chain uses TRBV4-1 and TRBJ1-5; the D is unclear. The V end was cut by 0 bases, the J end by 6 bases, with 6 bases between. This CDR3 comprises 13 residues. Germline CDR1 is MGHRA and CDR2 is YSYEKL.